This TCR beta chain appears in the sequencing data of a study of beta chain features in type 1 diabetes. Study information: Healthy donors resembled patients in age, gender and cell yields. Study-level points and caveats: Type 1 diabetes patients had VDJ junctions that carried fewer insertions and more deletions. Among patients, naive, central memory and Treg TCRB repertoires appeared more similar than among healthy donors. In these data, an HLA type influence on TCRB rearrangement remained unresolved.

Since all of the isolated RNA was reverse transcribed, expressed TCRB transcripts were what got sequenced. TCRdb's table, derived via immunoSEQ multiplex PCR, lists solely in-frame clones and lacks some. The data show under 450,000 clones, roughly 16% seen once. A note on this clone: No antigen is known for it.

This CDR3 region has 13 residues. Trimming removed 9 bases at V and 0 bases at J, with 11 bases between. Germline CDR1 is SNHLY and CDR2 is FYNNEI. The receptor comes from a woman aged 18-30 years in good health. The chain couples TRBV2 to TRBJ1-2; tentative D call: TRBD1 (5 bases). Specimen: naive CD4+ T cells from blood. The CDR3 DNA follows: TGTGCCAGTCGGCTCAGGGCTAACTATGGCTACACCTTC. Its translation: CASRLRANYGYTF.